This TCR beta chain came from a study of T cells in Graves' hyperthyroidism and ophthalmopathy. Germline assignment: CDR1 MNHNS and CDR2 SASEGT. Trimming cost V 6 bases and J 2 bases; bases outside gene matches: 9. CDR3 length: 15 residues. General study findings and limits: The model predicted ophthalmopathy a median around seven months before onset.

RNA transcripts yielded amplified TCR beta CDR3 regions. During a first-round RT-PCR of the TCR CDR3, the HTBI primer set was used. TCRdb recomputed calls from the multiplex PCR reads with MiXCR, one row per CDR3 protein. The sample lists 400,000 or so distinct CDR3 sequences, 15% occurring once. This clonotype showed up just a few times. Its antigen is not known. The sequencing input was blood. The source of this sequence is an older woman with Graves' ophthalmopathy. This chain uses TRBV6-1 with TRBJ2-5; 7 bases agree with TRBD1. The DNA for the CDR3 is TGTGCCAGCAGGGGCTTTGACAGGGCGCAAGAGACCCAGTACTTC. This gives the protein CASRGFDRAQETQYF.